A selection of T cell receptor beta chains follows, all from one sample in a study of response to subunit inactivated influenza vaccine. In TCRdb, the RT-PCR reads were re-called with MiXCR into one record per CDR3 protein. This sample has 250,000 to 350,000 distinct CDR3 sequences, with 22% found just once. The material was PBMCs from blood, obtained less than 22 months after vaccination. These receptors were taken from a man in his fifties or sixties who received an inactivated influenza vaccine. Both conserved end residues are part of each CDR3. D genes are given only for firm matches. Clone size is stated in some rows and not others, as once, few, many or a class when expanded.

-	TRBV6-2/TRBV6-3	TRBJ2-1	-	TGTGCCAGCAGTCGGACAGTTGAAGGGTACAATGAGCAGTTCTTC	CASSRTVEGYNEQFF
-	TRBV18	TRBJ1-1	few	TGTGCCAGCTCACAGAACTCACCCTTGAACACTGAAGCTTTCTTT	CASSQNSPLNTEAFF
-	TRBV20-1	TRBJ1-2	few	TGCAGTGCTTCCCCGAACAACGCTAACTATGGCTACACCTTC	CSASPNNANYGYTF
TRBD1	TRBV29-1	TRBJ2-1	-	TGCAGCGTTGAACCTAGGGACAGTTCATACTCCTACAATGAGCAGTTCTTC	CSVEPRDSSYSYNEQFF
-	TRBV11-2	TRBJ2-7	-	TGTGCCAGCAGCTTAGGGAGCGGCAGGGTCCACGAGCAGTACTTC	CASSLGSGRVHEQYF
-	TRBV2	TRBJ2-1	-	TGTGCCAGCAGTAACAGGGTGGGGACGTACAATGAGCAGTTCTTC	CASSNRVGTYNEQFF
-	TRBV20-1	TRBJ1-4	few	TGCAGTGCTAGAGAAGGGCCCAGTAATGAAAAACTGTTTTTT	CSAREGPSNEKLFF
TRBD1	TRBV3-1	TRBJ1-6	-	TGTGCCAGCAGCCAAATAGACAGGGCTGGTTCACCCCTCCACTTT	CASSQIDRAGSPLHF
TRBD1	TRBV20-1	TRBJ2-5	few	TGCAGTGCTAGAGATCACAGGGGGATTGGGGAGACCCAGTACTTC	CSARDHRGIGETQYF
-	TRBV19	TRBJ2-3	-	TGTGCCAGTAGTATTCGGACAGATACGCAGTATTTT	CASSIRTDTQYF
TRBD1	TRBV29-1	TRBJ1-1	many	TGCAGCGCCGGACAGGGAGGGAACACTGAAGCTTTCTTT	CSAGQGGNTEAFF
-	TRBV29-1	TRBJ1-1	-	TGCAGCGTGGGTTGGGGTGAAGCTTTCTTT	CSVGWGEAFF
-	TRBV9	TRBJ1-3	-	TGTGCCAGCAGCGGAGAGCCCGGACATAGCTCTGGAAACACCATATATTTT	CASSGEPGHSSGNTIYF
-	TRBV9	TRBJ2-1	-	TGTGCCAGCAGCCAGGGGGGAACGGGAGCCGGATGGCAGTTCTTC	CASSQGGTGAGWQFF
-	TRBV3-1	TRBJ2-7	few	TGTGCCAGCAGCCCGGGACCCCGCTACGAGCAGTACTTC	CASSPGPRYEQYF
-	TRBV7-2	TRBJ1-5	-	TGTGCCAGCGGGTGGGGAAAGCCCCAGCGTTTT	CASGWGKPQRF
-	TRBV28	TRBJ1-2	-	TGTGCCAGCAGTTTCCGGACTTACTATGGCTACACCTTC	CASSFRTYYGYTF
TRBD1	TRBV15	TRBJ2-2	-	TGTGCCACCAGCCAGGGACAGGGGGCCGGGGAGCTGTTTTTT	CATSQGQGAGELFF
-	TRBV12-3/TRBV12-4	TRBJ2-1	many	TGTGCCAGCAGCCAGAGCGGGGAGCAGTTCTTC	CASSQSGEQFF
TRBD1	TRBV24-1	TRBJ2-1	-	TGTGCCACCAGCCGACAGGGAGATTACAATGAGCAGTTCTTC	CATSRQGDYNEQFF